This note documents a single T cell receptor (beta chain) sequence. Its antigen is currently unknown. Each of the donors was a healthy bone marrow donor. The data originate from a study of cytomegalovirus exposure and HLA in healthy donors. Whole-study context: Earlier, 150 million to 200 million T cells were analyzed, and some 120 million unique TCR beta sequences were found among them.

Study results and caveats: Some V segments could not be told apart, so they were left out, TRBV6-2 and TRBV6-3 among them. By HLA locus, TCR association rates varied in a later analysis, with DRB1 showing the most and HLA-C the fewest.

With 60 Vbeta and 13 Jbeta primers, the PCR was carried out. Method: immunoSEQ multiplex PCR; TCRdb's copy keeps in-frame clones and lacks some. The sample includes about 170,000 clones, 70% to 90% of them seen just once. The CDR3 contains 15 residues. The germline gives CDR1 KGHSH, CDR2 LQKENI. V lost 4 bases and J 3 bases, leaving 15 bases between the germline ends. The clonotype originates from a young man in good health and CMV-seropositive. The gene calls are TRBV18 and TRBJ2-5; no clear D. Input material: PBMCs. The CDR3 here is CASSRSQIPEETQYF. The CDR3 DNA reads TGTGCCAGCTCACGCTCACAGATCCCAGAAGAGACCCAGTACTTC.